This T cell receptor (beta chain) was sequenced during a study of T cell responses to AZD1222 COVID-19 vaccine. Only in-frame clones appear in the TCRdb table, and some are missing; sequencing was by immunoSEQ multiplex PCR. This table has approximately 67,000 clones, 89% appearing once. This CDR3 comprises 14 residues. The germline V gene encodes CDR1 SNHLY and CDR2 FYNNEI. The trim removed 10 bases at V and 0 bases at J, leaving 7 bases unmatched. Of note for this clone: Its antigen is as yet unknown.

Study results and limitations: It was only a handful of AZD1222 recipients who were seropositive at baseline. The donor cohort was predominantly white British with a female majority, and clonal diversity may have been underestimated. At 160-218 and 743-854, vaccine-associated CD4 TCRs were dominant, and they spanned spike.

This sample comprised peripheral blood, obtained 28 days after the second AZD1222 dose. The chain uses TRBV2 and TRBJ2-3, with 7 bases matching TRBD2. This receptor was identified in an adult who received the AZD1222 COVID-19 vaccine. The CDR3 sequence is CATPGTTSTDTQYF. The CDR3 DNA sequence: TGTGCCACCCCCGGGACTACTAGCACAGATACGCAGTATTTT.